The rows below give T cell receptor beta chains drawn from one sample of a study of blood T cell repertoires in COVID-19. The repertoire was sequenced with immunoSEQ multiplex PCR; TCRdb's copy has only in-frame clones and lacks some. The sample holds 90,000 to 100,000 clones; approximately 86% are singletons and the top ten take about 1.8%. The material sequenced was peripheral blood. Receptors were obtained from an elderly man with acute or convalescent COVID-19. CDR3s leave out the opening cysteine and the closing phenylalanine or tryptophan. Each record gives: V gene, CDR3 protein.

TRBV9 ASSVKATGSNSPLH
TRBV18 ASSPRAPSTGELF
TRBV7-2 ASSPRTGNGYT
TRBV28 ASSLRDTTNTGELF
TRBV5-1 ASSMGLAGSYEQY
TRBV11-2 ASSLGQSRWANYGYT
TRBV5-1 ASSFGTPSLDTQY
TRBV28 ASTNDLAGVGEQY
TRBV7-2 ASSLALGGNEKLF
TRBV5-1 ASSSGLLILSSGANVLT
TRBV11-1 ASSQPGGSSYEQY
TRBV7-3 ASSLSGRTHNEQF
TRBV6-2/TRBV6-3 ASSMTSGTHNEQF
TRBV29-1 SVGTSGLYEQY
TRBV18 ASSPIRQTNTGELF
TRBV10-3 AISVGSRGADTQY
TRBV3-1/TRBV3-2 ASSQAPRSSGNTIY
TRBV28 ASTRTGFLYEQY
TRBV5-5 ASSAAWIQGQGYT
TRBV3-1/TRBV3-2 ASSQVPLSSGRASEQF
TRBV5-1 ASSLTRQTGLPYEQY
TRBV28 ASSSAGPLSYEQY
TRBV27 ASSFQVQAGELF
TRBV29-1 SATLTGGVWDEQY
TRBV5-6 ASTSLREQY
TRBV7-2 ASSLKTANNSPLH
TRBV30 AWSTRGLSSYNEQF
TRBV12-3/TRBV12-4 ASSFQPVREAF
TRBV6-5 ASGRGVRSYEQY
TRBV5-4 ASSSNRDSGEKLF
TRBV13 ASSLKRTTYNEQF
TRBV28 ASSFHLSVQAEAVPDTQY
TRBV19 ASSTLTDTQY
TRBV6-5 ASSYSGQGYEQY
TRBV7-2 ASSLPLQGPRNTEAF
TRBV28 ASSIYGLAGGSYEQY
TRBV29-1 SVESLGEVYT
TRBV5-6 ASSLHQGWETQY
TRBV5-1 ASNPVTGPNTEAF
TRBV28 ASADTSNQPQH
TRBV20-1 SASRRNQPQH
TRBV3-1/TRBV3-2 ASSQGLGHSYEQY
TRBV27 ASSQDRVNEKLF
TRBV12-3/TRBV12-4 ASSSGVETQY
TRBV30 AGGWGVRTEAF
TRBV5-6 ASSLERGSEKLF
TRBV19 ASSIRLAGADTQY
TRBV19 ASSMGSQARDTQY
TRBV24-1 ATSDPGQNTEAF
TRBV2 ASSRGRLEAF
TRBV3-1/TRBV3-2 ASSPAQGTGGDTQY
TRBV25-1 ASSEYRWGEAQY